Below are 13 T cell receptor beta chains sequenced from a single sample in a study of CD8 T cells in Susac syndrome. When the RNA was reverse transcribed, random hexamers were used with an input of roughly 0.45 to 1 ug. In TCRdb, the immunoSEQ multiplex PCR reads were re-called with MiXCR into one record per CDR3 protein. The table lists about 190,000 distinct CDR3 sequences, under 95% of them singletons, with 0.09% to 0.12% in the top ten. Sample: CD4+ T cells from PBMCs. These receptors were obtained from a human donor in good health.

The rearrangement uses TRBV13 and TRBJ1-3; 7 bases fit TRBD1. Germline CDR1 PRHDT, CDR2 FYEKMQ (reference sequence). The CDR3 has 16 amino acids. The ends lost 5 bases at V and 0 bases at J; junction bases unmatched: 7. In DNA, the CDR3 is TGTGCCAGCAGCACCCGACAGGGCCGCTCTGGAAACACCATATATTTT. It codes for CASSTRQGRSGNTIYF. Supplemented by reference TRBV13 and TRBJ1-3, the full variable domain reads AAGVIQSPRHLIKEKRETATLKCYPIPRHDTVYWYQQGPGQDPQFLISFYEKMQSDKGSIPDRFSAQQFSDYHSELNMSSLELGDSALYFCASSTRQGRSGNTIYFGEGSWLTVV.

The chain carries TRBV12-3 or TRBV12-4 and TRBJ2-2; D is ambiguous. The V and J ends lost 3 bases and 3 bases respectively, with 8 bases between them. The CDR3 is 14 residues long. CDR3 DNA sequence: TGTGCCAGCAGTTTTGTGTCTTACACCGGGGAGCTGTTTTTT. This translates into CASSFVSYTGELFF.

The genes are TRBV27 and TRBJ2-7; D may be TRBD1 (5 bases). Germline V gene sequence: CDR1 MNHEY, CDR2 SMNVEV (reference sequence). V lost 2 bases and J 2 bases, leaving 10 bases between the germline ends. The CDR3 consists of 14 residues. Here the CDR3 reads CASSLPDRAYEQYF. CDR3 nucleotide sequence: TGTGCCAGCAGTTTACCCGACAGAGCCTACGAGCAGTACTTC.

A few counts support this clonotype. The chain is built from TRBV19 and TRBJ2-2; D unclear. The V and J ends lost 5 bases and 1 base respectively, with 14 bases between them. From germline, CDR1 is LNHDA and CDR2 SQIVND (reference sequence). The CDR3 length is 16 residues. DNA for the CDR3: TGTGCCAGTAGTCCGAGGACGTCCATGAACACCGGGGAGCTGTTTTTT. Protein sequence: CASSPRTSMNTGELFF.

This sequence joins TRBV6-2 or TRBV6-3 and TRBJ2-1, with a weak D call TRBD2 (6 bases). V lost 6 bases to trimming and J lost 8 bases, with 14 bases between them. CDR1 is MNHEY, CDR2 SVGEGT, per germline. The CDR3 has 13 residues. CDR3 sequence (DNA): TGTGCCAGCAGGCGGGACCAAGTACATGAGCAGTTCTTC. Translated, it gives CASRRDQVHEQFF.

The J gene is TRBJ1-5, the V gene TRBV2; tentative D call: TRBD1 (6 bases). V lost 7 bases to trimming and J lost 2 bases, with 15 bases between them. Germline CDR1 is SNHLY and CDR2 is FYNNEI. This CDR3 has 15 amino acids. The CDR3 sequence: CASKWNRVGNQPQHF. The CDR3, as DNA: TGTGCCAGCAAGTGGAACAGGGTTGGCAATCAGCCCCAGCATTTT.

The rearrangement uses TRBV14 and TRBJ1-2; D call uncertain. Germline V CDR1 and CDR2: SGHDN, FVKESK. Deletions cut 0 bases from V and 4 bases from J, with 9 bases between. The CDR3 is 14 amino acids. CDR3 amino acids: CASSQDGRGYGYTF. CDR3 DNA sequence: TGTGCCAGCAGCCAAGATGGTCGGGGCTATGGCTACACCTTC.

The chain is built from TRBV29-1 and TRBJ1-2, with a possible D match to TRBD1 (6 bases). The ends were cut back, 7 bases at V and 0 bases at J, with 9 bases in the middle. Germline CDR1 and CDR2: SQVTM and ANQGSEA. The CDR3 runs 12 residues. The CDR3 sequence is CSDRDTNYGYTF. CDR3 nucleotides: TGCAGCGACCGGGACACTAACTATGGCTACACCTTC.

The chain carries TRBV6-5 and TRBJ1-6; a weak D match, TRBD1 (6 bases). Per the germline V gene, CDR1 is MNHEY and CDR2 is SVGAGI. V was shortened by 2 bases and J by 3 bases, with 20 bases between the two germline ends. The CDR3 length is 19 residues. CDR3 sequence: CASSYDGGGPGNYNSPLHF. CDR3 coding DNA: TGTGCCAGCAGTTACGACGGGGGGGGGCCGGGAAACTATAATTCACCCCTCCACTTT.

This chain uses TRBV7-9 with TRBJ2-2; perhaps TRBD2 as D (6 bases). CDR1 SEHNR and CDR2 FQNEAQ come from the germline V gene (reference sequence). The CDR3 runs to 16 residues. The V end was cut by 6 bases, the J end by 2 bases, with 16 bases between. The CDR3 is CASRGPGLYNTGELFF. The CDR3, as DNA: TGTGCCAGCAGGGGTCCGGGACTCTACAACACCGGGGAGCTGTTTTTT.

The chain carries TRBV29-1 and TRBJ2-3; D may be TRBD1 (5 bases). The CDR3 is made up of 13 amino acids. CDR1 is SQVTM, CDR2 ANQGSEA, per germline. V was trimmed by 7 bases and J by 5 bases, leaving 16 bases between them. The CDR3 region has the DNA TGCAGCGCGGACATGTTACCCGGAGATACGCAGTATTTT. Translated: CSADMLPGDTQYF.

V is TRBV30 and J is TRBJ2-4; possibly TRBD2 for D (7 bases). The germline V gene encodes CDR1 GTSNPN and CDR2 SVGIG (reference sequence). V was shortened by 5 bases and J by 8 bases, with 22 bases between the two germline ends. This CDR3 is built from 15 residues. The CDR3 nucleotides are TGTGCCTGGCGCGCTGCGGGGGCCCGCAGCCACATTCAGTACTTC. This codes for CAWRAAGARSHIQYF.

The chain carries TRBV6-5 and TRBJ2-5, with unresolved D. Deletions cut 5 bases from V and 5 bases from J, with 12 bases between. The CDR3 is 13 residues long. The germline CDR1 and CDR2 sequences are MNHEY and SVGAGI. For the CDR3, the DNA is TGTGCCAGCAGTACGCTTCCCGGGGAGACCCAGTACTTC. Translation gives CASSTLPGETQYF.